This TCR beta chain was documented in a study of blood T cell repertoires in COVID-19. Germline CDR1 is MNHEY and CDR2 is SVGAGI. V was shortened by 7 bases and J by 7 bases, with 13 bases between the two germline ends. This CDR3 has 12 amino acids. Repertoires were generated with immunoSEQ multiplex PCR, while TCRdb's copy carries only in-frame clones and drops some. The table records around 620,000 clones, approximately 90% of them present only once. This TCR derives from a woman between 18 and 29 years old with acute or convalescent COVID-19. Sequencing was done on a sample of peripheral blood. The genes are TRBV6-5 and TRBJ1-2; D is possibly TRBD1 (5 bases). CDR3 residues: CASTGRMGGYTF. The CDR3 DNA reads TGTGCCAGCACAGGGAGGATGGGTGGCTACACCTTC.